Shown below are 11 T cell receptor beta chains from a single sample sequenced in a study of shared clonotypes between healthy human individuals. Sequenced by immunoSEQ multiplex PCR; TCRdb stores in-frame clones only, minus some. The sample yields 800,000 to 1,200,000 clones, about 84% seen once. Sequencing was performed on memory CD4+ T cells from PBMCs. Subset described: CD45RA-negative fraction. The receptors come from a young man in good health. Some clones in this sample may be carry-over from other donors' samples.

The J gene is TRBJ2-2, the V gene TRBV6-6; 8 nucleotides align to TRBD1. The trim removed 5 bases at V and 5 bases at J, leaving 7 bases unmatched. Germline-derived CDR1 and CDR2 are MNHNY and SVGAGI (reference sequence). The CDR3 is 15 amino acids. CDR3 protein: CASSPSGQETGELFF. The CDR3 DNA reads TGTGCCAGCAGTCCCTCGGGACAGGAAACCGGGGAGCTGTTTTTT.

The chain couples TRBV25-1 to TRBJ2-1; TRBD2 aligns across 7 bases. Germline V gene lookup returns CDR1 MGHDK and CDR2 SYGVNS. Germline trimming cut 5 bases from V and 0 bases from J; bases unmatched to any gene: 7. There are 16 residues in the CDR3. CDR3 DNA: TGTGCCAGCAGTAGTACGTCGGGGGGCTCCTACAATGAGCAGTTCTTC. It specifies CASSSTSGGSYNEQFF.

Concerning this clone itself: The sample has other DNA sequences that encode this CDR3 too. V usage is TRBV7-9 and J usage is TRBJ2-7; D is unclear. CDR1 is SEHNR and CDR2 is FQNEAQ in the germline V gene (reference sequence). The CDR3 runs to 12 residues. Trimming stripped 3 bases from V and 0 bases from J, with 3 bases between. The CDR3 DNA sequence: TGTGCCAGCAGCTTTACCTCCTACGAGCAGTACTTC. This codes for CASSFTSYEQYF.

The chain couples TRBV27 to TRBJ1-2; D is undetermined. Germline CDR1 MNHEY, CDR2 SMNVEV (reference sequence). Trimming shortened V by 7 bases and J by 2 bases, and 14 bases separated the two germline ends. The CDR3 is made up of 14 amino acids. The CDR3 here is CASIDASTNYGYTF. In DNA, the CDR3 is TGTGCCAGCATCGACGCCTCTACAAACTATGGCTACACCTTC.

This clone was observed at least ten times. Other DNA sequences in this specimen translate into the identical CDR3. The chain joins TRBV4-2 to TRBJ1-1, with a weak D call TRBD1 (5 bases). The length of the CDR3 is 19 residues. Looked up from germline, CDR1 is LGHNA and CDR2 is YNFKEQ. The germline V and J ends were trimmed by 2 bases and 4 bases, with 26 bases remaining between them. The CDR3 sequence: CASSQTFPGTASGSTEAFF. CDR3 coding DNA: TGTGCCAGCAGCCAAACTTTCCCCGGGACGGCGAGCGGGTCCACTGAAGCTTTCTTT.

This clone was detected only once. The genes are TRBV7-8 and TRBJ1-5; tentatively, D is TRBD1 (5 bases). The CDR3 is 15 residues long. Germline CDR1 is SGHVS and CDR2 is FQNEAQ. Between the trimmed V and J ends, which lost 7 bases and 9 bases, there was a span of 22 bases. The CDR3 sequence is CASTYAGGDSAPQHF. In DNA, the CDR3 is TGTGCCAGCACCTACGCTGGGGGGGATTCGGCGCCCCAGCATTTT.

The genes are TRBV14 and TRBJ2-1; D ambiguous. Trimming pared 5 bases from V and 15 bases from J, leaving 14 bases between. Germline CDR1 is SGHDN and CDR2 is FVKESK. The CDR3 runs to 11 residues. In DNA form, the CDR3 reads TGTGCCAGCAGCGAGGATAGGGTGCGGTTCTTC. Translating it yields CASSEDRVRFF.

There are a few counts of this clone. The chain has TRBV5-1 and TRBJ1-2; maybe TRBD1 (5 bases). The V end was cut by 0 bases, the J end by 4 bases, with 13 bases between. Germline CDR1 is SGHRS and CDR2 is YFSETQ. The CDR3 consists of 15 residues. CDR3 bases: TGCGCCAGCAGCTTGGGACAGATGGGGAGCTATGGCTACACCTTC. This sequence encodes CASSLGQMGSYGYTF. Looking up the rest from reference TRBV5-1 and TRBJ1-2 gives the full variable domain: KAGVTQTPRYLIKTRGQQVTLSCSPISGHRSVSWYQQTPGQGLQFLFEYFSETQRNKGNFPGRFSGRQFSNSRSEMNVSTLELGDSALYLCASSLGQMGSYGYTFGSGTRLTVV.

The chain has TRBV12-5 and TRBJ2-1, with TRBD1 as a possible D gene (6 bases). Trimming pared 5 bases from V and 4 bases from J, leaving 15 bases between. Looked up from germline, CDR1 is LGHNT and CDR2 is FRNRAP. The CDR3 length is 15 residues. CDR3: CASGGGRGNYNEQFF. DNA for the CDR3: TGTGCTAGTGGTGGGGGCAGGGGAAATTACAATGAGCAGTTCTTC.

This clone came up a few times. CDR3: CASSPGTNNEAFF. Written as DNA, the CDR3 is TGTGCCAGCAGTCCCGGGACAAATAATGAAGCTTTCTTT. J is TRBJ1-1 and V is TRBV7-3; tentative D call: TRBD1 (6 bases). Per the germline V gene, CDR1 is SGHTA and CDR2 is FQGTGA. There are 13 residues in the CDR3. Trimming removed 6 bases from V and 7 bases from J, with 15 bases in between.

The chain carries TRBV5-1 and TRBJ2-7, with TRBD2 matching 13 bases. The J segment lost 12 bases and the V segment lost 0 bases, leaving 21 bases of the junction unmatched. There are 19 residues in the CDR3. Germline CDR1 SGHRS, CDR2 YFSETQ. The CDR3 here is CASSLGFSLGGTSGILTYF. The CDR3 nucleotides read TGCGCCAGCAGCTTGGGGTTTTCCTTGGGGGGGACTAGCGGGATTTTGACGTACTTC.